This TCR beta chain originates from a study of T cell responses to AZD1222 COVID-19 vaccine (dated by TCRdb to the early 2020s). Regarding the study in general: AZD1222 recipients with second doses at about 4 weeks or about 12 weeks were pooled, because spike-specific TCR depth and breadth did not differ between schedules. TCR sequencing was performed for 230 to 250 trial participants, of whom around 200 were given two doses of AZD1222 and some 26 were given two doses of MenACWY control vaccine. Enrollment into the trials was organized by age into subgroups of 18-55, 56-69 and 70-plus years, and those subgroups contained approximately 150, 30 and 60 TCR-sequenced participants, respectively. Overall results and qualifications from the work: The whole spike protein was spanned by vaccine-associated CD4 TCRs, and dominant responses were seen in regions 160-218 and 743-854. A significant rise in spike-specific TCR breadth and depth was observed after two AZD1222 doses relative to day 0 and relative to MenACWY recipients. Because no day 14 peak-response samples were available, the repertoires could be characterized only after the peak T cell response. Most participants were white British and females outnumbered males, and the authors suggested that clonal diversity may have been underestimated. The 56-69-year group was small, and its depth increase did not reach significance, likely because of low power. Nearly half of unique spike-specific TCRs reportedly recognized epitopes outside regions mutated in the B.1.351 and B.1.1.7 variants. Conclusions about previously exposed vaccinees are limited, since just 6 or 7 AZD1222 recipients were seropositive for SARS-CoV-2 at baseline.

The CDR3 regions of human TCRbeta chains were analyzed by immunosequencing. In the authors' own workflow: Repertoire TCRs were matched against a reference library of SARS-CoV-2-specific TCRs generated with the MIRA antigen-specificity platform. Breadth meant the fraction of unique TCRs that were SARS-CoV-2-associated, whereas depth meant the fraction of total T cells that were SARS-CoV-2-associated. Using the MIRA data, every spike-specific TCR was mapped to the spike region that the TCR reacted to and assigned to either a CD4 or a CD8 class. Log10-transformed breadth and depth values were compared by one-way ANOVA with Sidak's multiple comparisons tests. TCRdb stores this immuneACCESS table with in-frame sequences only. Part of the clones is absent; in the studies checked, under half of the shortfall reflects unresolved V genes, and no reason is known for the rest. V, J and clone size are those of that table, while D and trimming were read from the DNA. The sample includes around 84,000 clones, with 87% observed a single time. In total, the top ten clones hold roughly 1.6% of the sample.

Worth noting for this clone: This receptor's antigen is unknown. Per-base quality was not reported, and no clone a single base away is much larger than it.

The time point label, as the study defines it: baseline before first vaccination. Vaccinee samples came from UK trials COV001 and COV002, including a single-blind randomized controlled phase 2/3 trial of AZD1222 (ChAdOx1 nCoV-19) in healthy adults. For TCRbeta chain sequencing, PBMC samples from trial participants were taken at day 0 and at day 28 after the second dose. V is pared back by 6 bases and J by 1 base, with 9 bases lying between the germline termini. The CDR3 holds 13 amino acids from the cysteine to the phenylalanine. The entry retains the CDR3 DNA only, 39 bases that are in frame from base 1. The germline V gene encodes CDR1 MNHEY and CDR2 SMNVEV (reference sequence).

This sequence uses TRBV27 and TRBJ1-1; TRBD1 could be the D gene, as 5 bases match. This clonotype was sampled from an adult in good health. Sequencing was performed on peripheral blood, taken on day 0 of AZD1222 vaccination. The DNA sequence is TGTGCCAGCAGCCGACAGCGGAACACTGAAGCTTTCTTT. Its translation is CASSRQRNTEAFF.